Each of the 25 T cell receptor beta chains below was sequenced from the same sample in a study of tumor and adjacent non-tumor tissue in lung cancer. A modified ARM-PCR protocol with three rounds of nested PCR amplified TCRbeta. One entry per CDR3 protein, called by TCRdb with MiXCR from the multiplex PCR reads. The sample includes around 75,000 distinct CDR3 sequences, around 65% of them seen just once. This sample's RNA came from whole unsorted tissue. This non-tumor lung sample came from over 3 cm beyond the tumor edge. Sequencing input: distant non-tumor lung tissue. The receptors here all came from a woman in her fifties or sixties with non-small cell lung cancer.

A note on this clonotype: One end of the junction does not line up with germline, which may come from a read error. The V call is TRBV5-5, the J call TRBJ1-6, with TRBD1 identical over 7 bases. This CDR3 contains 18 residues. Germline V gene sequence: CDR1 SGHKS, CDR2 YYEKEE (reference sequence). In DNA form, the CDR3 reads TGTGCCAACAGCAACACAGGGGTTGTTGACTCCTATAATTCACCCCTCCACTTT. This codes for CANSNTGVVDSYNSPLHF.

Concerning this clonotype itself: One base away lies a much larger clone, so this may be a sequencing read error. V usage is TRBV20-1 and J usage is TRBJ2-1; 8 bases are shared with TRBD2. The CDR3 is made up of 14 amino acids. The germline V gene has CDR1 DFQATT and CDR2 SNEGSKA (reference sequence). The V segment lost 3 bases and the J segment 6 bases; nucleotides outside the gene matches: 7. CDR3 sequence reads: CSARAREVLNEQFF. The CDR3 DNA follows: TGCAGTGCTAGGGCGCGGGAGGTTCTCAATGAGCAGTTCTTC.

In regard to this clonotype: The junction departs from germline at one end; a sequencing error may be responsible. The chain uses TRBV6-2 or TRBV6-3 and TRBJ1-2, with D possibly matching TRBD1 (6 bases). The CDR3 covers 14 residues. Per the germline V gene, CDR1 is MNHEY and CDR2 is SVGEGT. The CDR3 here is CGSNRGRGQDGYTF. The DNA for the CDR3 is TGTGGCAGCAACCGCGGACGGGGGCAGGATGGCTACACCTTC.

As to this clonotype: This could be a read error, since a much larger clone is one nucleotide away. CDR3 sequence: CASSIAGGNSPLHF. The CDR3 DNA follows: TGTGCCAGCAGCATAGCAGGGGGGAATTCACCCCTCCACTTT. This sequence joins TRBV12-3 or TRBV12-4 and TRBJ1-6; 7 bases are shared with TRBD1. The CDR3 loop spans 14 amino acids. V shed 6 bases, J shed 7 bases, and the junction held 6 bases outside the gene matches.

Concerning this clonotype: A read error may be the cause here, since a much bigger clone is one base away. This chain connects TRBV20-1 to TRBJ1-2, with D uncertain. The CDR3 spans 10 residues. Germline V gene lookup returns CDR1 DFQATT and CDR2 SNEGSKA (reference sequence). Here the CDR3 reads CSTRFEAYTF. DNA for the CDR3: TGCAGTACTAGATTCGAAGCGTACACCTTC.

The chain links TRBV19 to TRBJ1-1, with D hard to call. CDR3 length: 12 residues. The germline V and J ends were trimmed by 6 bases and 8 bases, with 13 bases remaining between them. The germline V gene encodes CDR1 LNHDA and CDR2 SQIVND (reference sequence). CDR3 DNA sequence: TGTGCCAGTAGCCCCTCGAATTGGGAAGCTTTCTTT. It translates to CASSPSNWEAFF.

The chain links TRBV18 to TRBJ2-6; D not certain. Per the germline V gene, CDR1 is KGHSH and CDR2 is LQKENI. The CDR3 is 15 amino acids. Trimming took 3 bases from V and 0 from J, leaving 6 bases between them. As DNA, the CDR3 is TGTGCCAGCTCACCTGTGGCCTCTGGGGCCAACGTCCTGACTTTC. Its translation is CASSPVASGANVLTF.

The genes are TRBV12-3 or TRBV12-4 and TRBJ2-5, with TRBD2 matching 9 bases. The CDR3 consists of 15 residues. V was pared by 11 bases and J by 5 bases, with 15 bases of the junction left unmatched. CDR3 region: CADSKSGLAQETQYF. DNA for the CDR3: TGTGCCGACAGTAAAAGTGGACTAGCGCAGGAGACCCAGTACTTC.

The CDR3 DNA is TGTATCAGCAGCACACACGAAATGAACACTGAAGCTTTCTTT. This translates into CISSTHEMNTEAFF. The chain has TRBV6-5 and TRBJ1-1; D is unclear. This CDR3 has 14 amino acids. CDR1 is MNHEY and CDR2 is SVGAGI in the germline V gene.

A note on this clonotype: This may come from a read error, since a much larger clone is one base off. This chain connects TRBV6-6 to TRBJ2-1, with D hard to call. The CDR3 totals 14 residues. CDR1 and CDR2 from the germline V gene are MNHNY and SVGAGI (reference sequence). Trimming removed 2 bases from V and 5 bases from J, with 10 bases in between. In DNA form, the CDR3 reads TGTGCCAGCAGTTACCGGAAGTTGCACAATGAGCAGTTCTTC. This gives the protein CASSYRKLHNEQFF.

Of note for this clonotype: No conserved phenylalanine or tryptophan ends this CDR3, so it is likely a read error. CDR3 amino acids: CASRTRGADTQYL. The CDR3 region has the DNA TGTGCCAGCAGGACCAGGGGTGCAGATACGCAGTATCTT. J is TRBJ2-3 and V is TRBV11-3, with D possibly TRBD1 on 6 matching bases. CDR3 size: 13 residues. V was shortened by 6 bases and J by 4 bases, with 11 bases between the two germline ends. Germline CDR1 and CDR2: SGHNT and YENEEA.

About this clonotype: A much larger clonotype is one base distant, so this may be a read error. The V gene is TRBV28, the J gene TRBJ2-1, with TRBD1 matching over 10 bases. V lost 6 bases to trimming and J lost 12 bases; unmatched junction nucleotides: 8. Germline values: CDR1 MDHEN, CDR2 SYDVKM. This CDR3 is 13 amino acids long. The CDR3 reads CASRTTTGGSQFF. DNA for the CDR3: TGTGCCAGCAGAACTACGACAGGGGGCTCGCAGTTCTTC.

About this clonotype: A read error is likely, as this CDR3 ends without the conserved phenylalanine or tryptophan. The gene calls are TRBV20-1 and TRBJ2-5, with TRBD1 matching over 8 bases. The CDR3 is 16 amino acids. Germline CDR1 reads DFQATT; CDR2 reads SNEGSKA (reference sequence). Losses at the gene ends were 7 bases for V and 2 bases for J; bases not matched to a gene: 15. The CDR3 nucleotides are TGCAGTGGGATTGGCAGGGGGCGTCGAGAGCAAGAGACCCAGTACTTA. Its translation: CSGIGRGRREQETQYL.

To note about this clonotype: Since no conserved phenylalanine or tryptophan closes the CDR3, a read error is the likely cause. V gene TRBV11-2 combines with J gene TRBJ2-1; D is unclear. CDR3 size: 16 residues. Germline CDR1 SGHAT, CDR2 FQNNGV. The CDR3 sequence: CASSVRANPPYNEQFL. DNA of the CDR3: TGCGCCAGTAGTGTAAGAGCGAACCCCCCCTACAATGAGCAGTTCCTC.

Concerning this clonotype itself: Since a much larger clone is just one base distant, this may be a read error. Since the CDR3 does not end with the conserved phenylalanine or tryptophan, this likely comes from a read error. The V and J genes are TRBV10-3 and TRBJ1-3; D not resolved. Germline V lookup: CDR1 ENHRY, CDR2 SYGVKD. The CDR3 spans 14 residues. Between the trimmed V and J ends, which lost 5 bases and 0 bases, there was a span of 8 bases. The CDR3 coding sequence is TGTGCCATCAGTTCATCTACCTCTGGAAACACCATATATCTT. This encodes CAISSSTSGNTIYL.

With regard to this clonotype: At one end, the junction sequence differs from germline, possibly due to a read error. The chain carries TRBV14 and TRBJ2-1; D not certain. The germline CDR1 and CDR2 sequences are SGHDN and FVKESK. The CDR3 has 17 residues. The CDR3 is CARSHYWPYGSYNEQFF. Here the CDR3 DNA reads TGTGCCCGCAGCCATTACTGGCCATACGGCTCCTACAATGAGCAGTTCTTC.

A remark on this clonotype: The germline gene is not matched at one end of the junction; a read error may be the cause. This chain links TRBV5-6 with TRBJ1-5; possible D gene TRBD1, 6 bases. The length of the CDR3 is 15 residues. In germline, CDR1 is SGHDT, CDR2 YYEEEE. The CDR3 reads CDSSLGAYSNQPQHF. In DNA form, the CDR3 reads TGTGACAGCAGCTTGGGGGCGTATAGCAATCAGCCCCAGCATTTT.

Comment on this clonotype: The junction departs from the called germline gene at one end, perhaps through a read error. V usage is TRBV28 and J usage is TRBJ2-3, with a tentative D call TRBD2 (6 bases). There are 15 residues in the CDR3. CDR1 and CDR2 (germline): MDHEN, SYDVKM. CDR3 sequence: CVSSPRWRGTDTLYF. The CDR3 nucleotides read TGTGTCAGCAGTCCCAGGTGGAGGGGTACAGATACGCTGTATTTT.

This clonotype has at least ten counts. This chain uses TRBV20-1 with TRBJ2-3; D gene uncertain. The germline CDR1 and CDR2 sequences are DFQATT and SNEGSKA (reference sequence). Trimming shortened V by 3 bases and J by 0 bases, and 10 bases separated the two germline ends. The CDR3 runs to 14 residues. Written as DNA, the CDR3 is TGCAGTGCTAGCGCCATCCAAAGCACAGATACGCAGTATTTT. Translated, it gives CSASAIQSTDTQYF.

For this clonotype: The junction departs from germline at one end; a sequencing error may be responsible. The chain uses TRBV4-1 and TRBJ2-5, with TRBD2 matching 7 bases. CDR1 MGHRA and CDR2 YSYEKL come from the germline V gene. This CDR3 comprises 17 residues. CDR3 in amino acids: CASSRGGMGGERETQYF. The CDR3 bases are TGTGCCAGCAGCCGAGGTGGCATGGGAGGGGAAAGAGAGACCCAGTACTTC.

In its sample, this clonotype was seen a few times. A much larger clone differs from this one at a single base, so this may be a read error. The conserved final phenylalanine or tryptophan is absent from the CDR3, which likely points to a read error. This chain links TRBV5-6 with TRBJ2-7, with D perhaps matching TRBD1 or TRBD2 (5 bases each). In germline, CDR1 is SGHDT, CDR2 YYEEEE. The CDR3 covers 12 residues. The CDR3 DNA reads as TGTGCCACCAGCTATTGGGGGACCGAGCAGTACTAC. The encoded protein is CATSYWGTEQYY.

This clonotype has a handful of counts. With a much larger clone just one base away, this may be a read error. This chain links TRBV5-5 with TRBJ2-2; no reliable D call. CDR3 length: 13 residues. Germline CDR1 and CDR2: SGHKS and YYEKEE (reference sequence). The CDR3 here is CVSSPENTGELFF. As DNA, the CDR3 is TGTGTCAGCAGCCCTGAGAACACCGGGGAGCTGTTTTTT.

As for this clonotype: One end of the junction varies from germline; a read error may be responsible. The rearrangement links TRBV11-3 to TRBJ2-1; D is unresolved. This CDR3 is built from 13 residues. Looked up from germline, CDR1 is SGHNT and CDR2 is YENEEA. As DNA, the CDR3 is TGTGCCATCAGCTTAGGTTGGAACAATGAGCAGTTCTTC. It translates to CAISLGWNNEQFF.

A remark on this clonotype: Given the absence of the conserved phenylalanine or tryptophan at the CDR3 end, a read error is likely. The chain combines TRBV11-2 with TRBJ2-2; D is undetermined. V lost 5 bases to trimming and J lost 3 bases, with 10 bases between them. From germline, CDR1 is SGHAT and CDR2 FQNNGV. The CDR3 runs to 14 residues. CDR3 coding DNA: TGTGCCAGCAGCAGAAACCGGGACACCGGGGAGCTGTTTTTG. This sequence encodes CASSRNRDTGELFL.

This clonotype was recorded only once. Sequence at one end of the junction differs from germline and may be a read error. This chain connects TRBV11-2 to TRBJ2-3, with D tentatively TRBD2 (6 bases). Germline-derived CDR1 and CDR2 are SGHAT and FQNNGV. The CDR3 totals 17 residues. The CDR3 here is CASSLEMWGETADTQSF. CDR3 nucleotide sequence: TGTGCCAGCAGCTTAGAAATGTGGGGGGAGACGGCAGATACGCAGAGTTTT.